Below are 32 T cell receptor beta chains sequenced from a single sample in a study of blood T cell repertoires in COVID-19. Sequencing used immunoSEQ multiplex PCR; TCRdb keeps in-frame clones, though not all of them. The table lists 250,000 or so clones, about 85% of them singletons. The sequencing input was peripheral blood. These receptors originate from a man aged 60-69 years with acute or convalescent COVID-19.

The rearrangement joins TRBV5-8 to TRBJ1-1, with D possibly TRBD1 on 6 matching bases. V lost 3 bases to trimming and J lost 1 base, with 10 bases between them. This CDR3 comprises 14 residues. The germline V gene encodes CDR1 SGHTS and CDR2 YDEGEE. CDR3 region: CASSWGLSNTEAFF. For the CDR3, the DNA is TGTGCCAGCAGCTGGGGGCTCTCGAACACTGAAGCTTTCTTT. Complete variable domain (other parts from reference TRBV5-8 and TRBJ1-1): EAGVTQSPTHLIKTRGQQATLRCSPISGHTSVYWYQQALGLGLQFLLWYDEGEERNRGNFPPRFSGRQFPNYSSELNVNALELEDSALYLCASSWGLSNTEAFFGQGTRLTVV.

This chain uses TRBV7-9 with TRBJ1-5; 8 nucleotides match TRBD1. The CDR3 covers 13 residues. Germline V gene sequence: CDR1 SEHNR, CDR2 FQNEAQ (reference sequence). V gave up 5 bases and J gave up 9 bases; unmatched junction bases: 6. The CDR3 spells CASSMDRESPQHF. CDR3 in DNA: TGTGCCAGCAGCATGGACAGGGAGTCGCCCCAGCATTTT.

Here the CDR3 DNA reads TGTGCCACCAGCACCCGGACAGGCGCGTACGGAAACACCATATATTTT. Translation gives CATSTRTGAYGNTIYF. The rearrangement joins TRBV15 to TRBJ1-3, with 7 bases fitting TRBD1. V lost 4 bases to trimming and J lost 4 bases; unmatched junction nucleotides: 10. This CDR3 has 16 residues. CDR1 and CDR2 (germline): LNHNV, YYDKDF (reference sequence).

This chain connects TRBV21-1 to TRBJ2-2; the table names TRBD2, a call not compared with the DNA. TRBV21-1 is noted as a pseudogene. The CDR3 spans 17 residues. This CDR3 reads CASSKEVAGGDTGELFF. In DNA form, the CDR3 reads TGTGCCAGCAGCAAAGAAGTCGCGGGAGGGGACACCGGGGAGCTGTTTTTT.

CDR3 loop: CASSPGQVDGYTF. The CDR3 coding sequence is TGTGCCAGCAGCCCGGGACAGGTGGACGGCTACACCTTC. The rearrangement uses TRBV7-9 and TRBJ1-2; 8 nucleotides match TRBD1. The V segment lost 5 bases and the J segment 8 bases; nucleotides outside the gene matches: 7. The V gene's germline CDR1 is SEHNR and CDR2 FQNEAQ (reference sequence). This CDR3 region has 13 residues.

The genes are TRBV5-1 and TRBJ2-7, with 11 bases aligning to TRBD1. In germline, CDR1 is SGHRS, CDR2 YFSETQ. The V segment lost 0 bases and the J segment 4 bases; nucleotides outside the gene matches: 3. The CDR3 runs to 15 residues. Here the CDR3 reads CASSLGTGGGYEQYF. CDR3 DNA sequence: TGCGCCAGCAGCTTGGGGACAGGGGGCGGTTACGAGCAGTACTTC.

This clone has only a few counts. The rearrangement joins TRBV5-6 to TRBJ2-7; 7 bases map to TRBD1. There are 16 residues in the CDR3. The V and J ends lost 0 bases and 4 bases, in that order; junction bases with no gene match: 10. Germline V gene data show CDR1 as SGHDT and CDR2 as YYEEEE. This CDR3 reads CASSLDGQVAWYEQYF. CDR3 nucleotides: TGTGCCAGCAGCTTGGATGGACAGGTTGCTTGGTACGAGCAGTACTTC.

The rearrangement links TRBV5-4 to TRBJ1-2, with TRBD1 as a possible D gene (5 bases). Trimming stripped 2 bases from V and 1 base from J, with 9 bases between. The CDR3 is 14 residues long. CDR1 and CDR2 (germline): SGHNT, YYREEE (reference sequence). In nucleotides, the CDR3 is TGTGCCAGCAGCTTTAGGGGCTTTAACTATGGCTACACCTTC. Translated: CASSFRGFNYGYTF.

The chain employs TRBV10-3 and TRBJ2-7; TRBD2 aligns across 8 bases. Unmatched junction bases numbered 8, after V lost 0 bases and J lost 4 bases. CDR3 length equals 16 residues. CDR1 ENHRY and CDR2 SYGVKD come from the germline V gene. CDR3 nucleotide sequence: TGTGCCATCAGTGAGTCGGCCGGCGGGGGGATGTACGAGCAGTACTTC. Amino acid sequence: CAISESAGGGMYEQYF.

The CDR3 reads CASSQDPGVNEQFF. DNA of the CDR3: TGCGCCAGCAGCCAAGATCCGGGGGTCAATGAGCAGTTCTTC. The chain couples TRBV4-3 to TRBJ2-1; D possibly corresponds to TRBD2 (6 bases). Trimming cost V 0 bases and J 6 bases, with 9 bases left between them. The CDR3 spans 14 residues. Germline CDR1 and CDR2: LGHNA and YSLEER.

The chain combines TRBV7-9 with TRBJ2-5, with TRBD2 as a possible D gene (6 bases). Germline V gene data show CDR1 as SEHNR and CDR2 as FQNEAQ (reference sequence). V lost 5 bases to trimming and J lost 1 base, with 11 bases between them. The CDR3 has 14 amino acids. This CDR3 reads CASSALAFQETQYF. As DNA, the CDR3 is TGTGCCAGCAGCGCCCTAGCGTTCCAAGAGACCCAGTACTTC.

The chain links TRBV7-8 to TRBJ2-1; the match to TRBD2 covers 9 bases. CDR1 is SGHVS, CDR2 FQNEAQ, per germline. Trimming took 3 bases from V and 6 from J; bases not matched to a gene: 6. The CDR3 contains 15 residues. CDR3 sequence (DNA): TGTGCCAGCAGCTTGGGAGCGGGAGGCATCAATGAGCAGTTCTTC. Its protein is CASSLGAGGINEQFF.

The chain carries TRBV2 and TRBJ1-1; no firm D call. Germline V gives CDR1 SNHLY, CDR2 FYNNEI. V was trimmed by 4 bases and J by 0 bases, leaving 9 bases between them. This CDR3 region has 14 residues. The CDR3 reads CASSVETLNTEAFF. Written as DNA, the CDR3 is TGTGCCAGCAGTGTTGAGACATTGAACACTGAAGCTTTCTTT.

Worth noting for this clone: Compared with germline, one end of the junction differs, possibly owing to a read error. This chain connects TRBV10-3 to TRBJ1-2; a weak D match, TRBD1 (5 bases). This CDR3 contains 14 residues. Germline-derived CDR1 and CDR2 are ENHRY and SYGVKD. CDR3 bases: TGTGCCATCAGTGTGGGGGTTTCGGACTATGGCTACATCTTC. It translates to CAISVGVSDYGYIF.

The chain uses TRBV10-3 and TRBJ1-5; D gene unclear. The V end lost 8 bases, the J end lost 4 bases, and 12 bases lay between the germline ends. Per the germline V gene, CDR1 is ENHRY and CDR2 is SYGVKD. The CDR3 is 13 amino acids. The CDR3 DNA is TGTGCCATCGCCGACTTTGGGAATCAGCCCCAGCATTTT. Amino acids: CAIADFGNQPQHF.

The chain joins TRBV18 to TRBJ2-3; 8 bases are shared with TRBD2. The trim removed 3 bases at V and 5 bases at J, leaving 7 bases unmatched. CDR3 length: 15 amino acids. Per the germline V gene, CDR1 is KGHSH and CDR2 is LQKENI. CDR3 coding DNA: TGTGCCAGCTCACCCAAAAGCGGGAGTGGAGATACGCAGTATTTT. Translating it yields CASSPKSGSGDTQYF.

The V and J genes are TRBV3-1 (or the pseudogene TRBV3-2) and TRBJ1-3, with no clear D. The CDR3 sequence is 17 residues long. Trimming pared 1 base from V and 2 bases from J, leaving 15 bases between. Per germline, CDR1 LGHDT and CDR2 YNNKEL (reference sequence). CDR3 in DNA: TGTGCCAGCAGCCAAGGATTGGGAGGCACCACTGGAAACACCATATATTTT. Translation: CASSQGLGGTTGNTIYF.

The V call is TRBV7-9, the J call TRBJ2-7; 9 bases match TRBD1. V gave up 5 bases and J gave up 3 bases; unmatched junction bases: 2. The CDR3 sequence is 13 residues long. Germline V gene sequence: CDR1 SEHNR, CDR2 FQNEAQ (reference sequence). The CDR3 bases are TGTGCCAGCAGCACAGGGGGCAGCTACGAGCAGTACTTC. Translated: CASSTGGSYEQYF.

The CDR3 region is CASSALPGMNPYEQYF. As DNA, the CDR3 is TGTGCCAGTAGTGCCCTACCAGGGATGAATCCCTACGAGCAGTACTTC. The chain carries TRBV19 and TRBJ2-7, with D possibly TRBD1 on 5 matching bases. The CDR3 contains 16 residues. Trimming took off 5 bases at V and 2 bases at J, with 19 bases between the two ends. Germline CDR1 is LNHDA and CDR2 is SQIVND (reference sequence).

This clone has just one count. The rearrangement links TRBV20-1 to TRBJ1-6; maybe TRBD1 (5 bases). The CDR3 has 15 residues. V was shortened by 3 bases and J by 1 base, with 10 bases between the two germline ends. Germline lookup yields CDR1 DFQATT and CDR2 SNEGSKA (reference sequence). The CDR3, as DNA: TGCAGTGCTAGTACAGGCTTTTCCTATAATTCACCCCTCCACTTT. Protein sequence: CSASTGFSYNSPLHF.

This chain joins TRBV5-6 and TRBJ1-2, with a possible D match to TRBD1 (6 bases). The germline CDR1 and CDR2 sequences are SGHDT and YYEEEE. Trimming stripped 4 bases from V and 5 bases from J, with 18 bases between. CDR3 length: 15 residues. CDR3 DNA sequence: TGTGCCAGCAGCCCGGCTGGGGGCGCATCGTATGGCTACACCTTC. Protein: CASSPAGGASYGYTF.

This clone was seen only a few times. The CDR3 spells CAISESLGQGAGTEAFF. The CDR3 DNA sequence: TGTGCCATCAGTGAGTCCCTGGGACAGGGGGCTGGAACTGAAGCTTTCTTT. V is TRBV10-3 and J is TRBJ1-1; TRBD1 matches at 12 bases. Trimming cost V 0 bases and J 5 bases; bases outside gene matches: 7. This CDR3 has 17 amino acids. Germline-derived CDR1 and CDR2 are ENHRY and SYGVKD.

The J gene is TRBJ2-1, the V gene TRBV7-9, with D possibly TRBD1 on 6 matching bases. The V gene lost 6 bases and the J gene lost 3 bases, with 15 bases spanning the gap. This CDR3 has 15 residues. CDR1 is SEHNR, CDR2 FQNEAQ, per germline (reference sequence). The CDR3 here is CASSHLTGNYNEQFF. The CDR3 DNA reads as TGTGCCAGCAGTCACCTGACAGGAAACTACAATGAGCAGTTCTTC.

V usage is TRBV6-1 and J usage is TRBJ1-2; D is possibly TRBD1 (5 bases). The CDR3 is 16 residues long. Germline V lookup: CDR1 MNHNS, CDR2 SASEGT. The V end lost 1 base, the J end lost 5 bases, and 17 bases lay between the germline ends. The CDR3, as DNA: TGTGCCAGCAGTGAAGACGCAGGACAACCCCTATATGGCTACACCTTC. Amino acid sequence: CASSEDAGQPLYGYTF.

CDR3 nucleotide sequence: TGTGCCAGCAGCTTGAGGGCAGGGGGCGAGCAGTACTTC. It translates to CASSLRAGGEQYF. This chain links TRBV11-2 with TRBJ2-7, with 7 positions matching TRBD1. Germline CDR1 is SGHAT and CDR2 is FQNNGV. Trimming took 3 bases from V and 6 from J; bases not matched to a gene: 5. This CDR3 region has 13 residues.

As regards this clone: Other DNA variants within this sample encode the same CDR3. This sequence joins TRBV6-5 and TRBJ2-7; D might be TRBD2 (5 bases). This CDR3 comprises 13 residues. Germline V gene data show CDR1 as MNHEY and CDR2 as SVGAGI. Trimming pared 0 bases from V and 2 bases from J, leaving 5 bases between. CDR3 amino acids: CASSYSRAYEQYF. DNA for the CDR3: TGTGCCAGCAGTTACTCGAGGGCCTACGAGCAGTACTTC.

The rearrangement uses TRBV7-8 and TRBJ2-4; TRBD1 aligns across 7 bases. The CDR3 length is 12 residues. With V trimmed by 4 bases and J by 7 bases, 1 base remained unmatched. Germline loops: CDR1 SGHVS, CDR2 FQNEAQ. The CDR3 DNA follows: TGTGCCAGCAGCTGGGGACAGAACATTCAGTACTTC. Amino acid sequence: CASSWGQNIQYF.

This clone turned up a few times. The CDR3 bases are TGTGCCAGCAGTTACTCCGGGACAGGGCGGACCGGGGAGCTGTTTTTT. It is translated as CASSYSGTGRTGELFF. The chain joins TRBV6-6 to TRBJ2-2; 9 bases map to TRBD1. The V segment lost 0 bases and the J segment 5 bases; nucleotides outside the gene matches: 4. The CDR3 loop spans 16 amino acids. Germline assignment: CDR1 MNHNY and CDR2 SVGAGI (reference sequence).

The J gene is TRBJ2-1, the V gene TRBV3-1 (or the pseudogene TRBV3-2); tentatively, D is TRBD2 (5 bases). This CDR3 spans 13 amino acids. The germline V gene encodes CDR1 LGHDT and CDR2 YNNKEL (reference sequence). Trimming removed 8 bases at V and 2 bases at J, with 10 bases between. Here the CDR3 DNA reads TGTGCCAGCCAAGAGGGCACCTACAATGAGCAGTTCTTC. Amino acid sequence: CASQEGTYNEQFF.

The gene calls are TRBV10-3 and TRBJ1-1; 9 bases are shared with TRBD1. The CDR3 consists of 17 residues. Germline CDR1 and CDR2: ENHRY and SYGVKD. Trimming removed 0 bases from V and 10 bases from J; junction bases left unmatched: 15. CDR3 region: CAISESNFGTGRGSAFF. The CDR3 nucleotides read TGTGCCATCAGTGAGTCAAATTTTGGGACAGGGCGAGGTTCAGCTTTCTTT.

There are a few counts of this clone. The chain couples TRBV2 to TRBJ1-2; TRBD1 is a possible D gene (6 bases). CDR1 and CDR2 from the germline V gene are SNHLY and FYNNEI. Trimming pared 4 bases from V and 3 bases from J, leaving 9 bases between. The CDR3 contains 13 residues. The CDR3 DNA sequence: TGTGCCAGCAGTGGGCACAGGGACTATGGCTACACCTTC. It encodes CASSGHRDYGYTF.

This chain connects TRBV4-1 to TRBJ2-7, with 12 nucleotides matching TRBD2. With 4 bases clipped from V and 5 bases from J, the junction kept 15 bases outside the gene matches. This CDR3 spans 18 amino acids. Germline V gene data show CDR1 as MGHRA and CDR2 as YSYEKL. The CDR3: CASSRLIPPTSGGNEQYF. CDR3 DNA sequence: TGCGCCAGCAGCCGCTTAATACCACCGACTAGCGGGGGAAACGAGCAGTACTTC.